These T cell receptor beta chains were read from a single sample in a study of blood T cells in healthy people across ages. MiXCR, run by TCRdb on the 5' RACE reads, gives a single entry per CDR3 protein. The sample consists of hundreds of thousands of distinct CDR3 sequences, around 50% of them appearing once. Source material: blood. Every receptor here comes from a man aged 40-49 years in good health. Both conserved end residues are part of each CDR3. Fields, in order: clone size, D gene, V gene, J gene, CDR3 DNA, CDR3 protein. A D gene is named only where the DNA matches it firmly. The size field is filled for only some rows; it gives once, few, many or a size class.

size: NA; D: NA; V: TRBV27; J: TRBJ1-5; DNA: TGTGCCAGCAGTTTCCGTGGGAGGGTGAATCAGCCCCAGCATTTT; CDR3: CASSFRGRVNQPQHF
size: once; D: TRBD2; V: TRBV6-1; J: TRBJ2-3; DNA: TGTGCCAGCAGTGAGACTAGCTTAACCACAGATACGCAGTATTTT; CDR3: CASSETSLTTDTQYF
size: NA; D: NA; V: TRBV27; J: TRBJ1-4; DNA: TGTGCCAGCAGTGAGGGACCGATTAATGAAAAACTGTTTTTT; CDR3: CASSEGPINEKLFF
size: NA; D: TRBD1; V: TRBV5-5; J: TRBJ2-7; DNA: TGTGCCAGCAGCTTGGCTACCGGGACAGGAAGAACCTACGAGCAGTACTTC; CDR3: CASSLATGTGRTYEQYF
size: NA; D: NA; V: TRBV28; J: TRBJ2-3; DNA: TGTGCCAGCAGGAACGCCCTTCTGGGCGGCACAGATACGCAGTATTTT; CDR3: CASRNALLGGTDTQYF
size: NA; D: TRBD1; V: TRBV7-9; J: TRBJ1-4; DNA: TGTGCCAGCAGCTCAGGGGGCAGCGGTGAAAAACTGTTTTTT; CDR3: CASSSGGSGEKLFF
size: NA; D: NA; V: TRBV7-3; J: TRBJ2-1; DNA: TGTGCCAACAGCCTAACGCCGGAGGGTGGTGAGCAGTTCTTC; CDR3: CANSLTPEGGEQFF
size: few; D: NA; V: TRBV5-1; J: TRBJ2-3; DNA: TGCGCCAGCAGCTTGGTCGGTACTAGCCCAGATACGCAGTATTTT; CDR3: CASSLVGTSPDTQYF
size: few; D: TRBD1; V: TRBV12-3/TRBV12-4; J: TRBJ2-1; DNA: TGTGCCAGCAGACCACAGGGGCTGGGTTCCAATGAGCAGTTCTTC; CDR3: CASRPQGLGSNEQFF
size: NA; D: NA; V: TRBV12-3/TRBV12-4; J: TRBJ1-2; DNA: TGTGCCAGTTCTGGTAGAGGGGTACGCGGCTACACCTTC; CDR3: CASSGRGVRGYTF
size: NA; D: NA; V: TRBV28; J: TRBJ2-4; DNA: TGTGCCAGCAGTTTATACCCAGATTTGGGCAAAAACATTCAGTACTTC; CDR3: CASSLYPDLGKNIQYF
size: NA; D: TRBD1; V: TRBV20-1; J: TRBJ1-1; DNA: TGCAGTGCTAGGGGCGAACAGGGGTTCACTGAAGCTTTCTTT; CDR3: CSARGEQGFTEAFF
size: few; D: NA; V: TRBV7-9; J: TRBJ2-7; DNA: TGTGCCAGCAGCTCTTTCTTAGCAGCCGACGCCTACGAGCAGTACTTC; CDR3: CASSSFLAADAYEQYF
size: NA; D: TRBD2; V: TRBV11-3; J: TRBJ2-7; DNA: TGTGCCAGCAGCAGGGCCGCGGGAGTAGACGAGCAGTACTTC; CDR3: CASSRAAGVDEQYF
size: NA; D: TRBD1; V: TRBV7-9; J: TRBJ2-6; DNA: TGTGCCAGCATCCACGGGGGTACAGGGGGCAGCTCTGGGGCCAACGTCCTAACTTTC; CDR3: CASIHGGTGGSSGANVLTF
size: few; D: NA; V: TRBV7-2; J: TRBJ2-5; DNA: TGTGCCAGCAGCCCCGGGAACGTCCAAGAGACCCAGTACTTC; CDR3: CASSPGNVQETQYF